Shown below are 24 T cell receptor beta chains from a single sample sequenced in a study of blood T cell repertoires in COVID-19. This table comes from immunoSEQ multiplex PCR, and its TCRdb copy is limited to in-frame clones, with some not included. The repertoire has approximately 280,000 clones, roughly 86% of them found once; the top ten carry approximately 2.2%. Sequencing was carried out using peripheral blood. The source is a young woman who had recovered from COVID-19.

The chain recombines TRBV19 with TRBJ2-5, with D tentatively TRBD1 (5 bases). The germline V gene has CDR1 LNHDA and CDR2 SQIVND (reference sequence). Trimming shortened V by 5 bases and J by 5 bases, and 15 bases separated the two germline ends. The CDR3 covers 14 residues. The CDR3 loop is CASSWGPLGETQYF. As DNA, the CDR3 is TGTGCCAGTAGTTGGGGCCCCCTAGGGGAGACCCAGTACTTC.

The chain has TRBV27 and TRBJ2-1; 8 bases line up with TRBD2. This CDR3 is built from 13 residues. J was trimmed by 10 bases and V by 3 bases; bases with no gene match: 5. The germline gives CDR1 MNHEY, CDR2 SMNVEV (reference sequence). The CDR3 DNA reads as TGTGCCAGCAGTTTGATAGCGGGGCCGGAGCAGTTCTTC. Translated, it gives CASSLIAGPEQFF.

The chain combines TRBV30 with TRBJ1-3; maybe TRBD1 (5 bases). Trimming cost V 5 bases and J 0 bases, with 5 bases left between them. CDR1 and CDR2 from the germline V gene are GTSNPN and SVGIG (reference sequence). CDR3 length: 12 amino acids. In nucleotides, the CDR3 is TGTGCCTGGCAGGGCTCTGGAAACACCATATATTTT. It encodes CAWQGSGNTIYF.

The gene calls are TRBV12-3 or TRBV12-4 and TRBJ2-4, with a weak D call TRBD2 (6 bases). Trimming removed 3 bases from V and 7 bases from J, with 10 bases in between. CDR3 size: 13 residues. CDR3 in amino acids: CASSFGGNNIQYF. CDR3 in DNA: TGTGCCAGCAGTTTTGGCGGGAACAACATTCAGTACTTC.

A single count supports this clone. The chain has TRBV28 and TRBJ2-7; 8 nucleotides agree with TRBD1. Per germline, CDR1 MDHEN and CDR2 SYDVKM. The CDR3 totals 14 residues. With V trimmed by 7 bases and J by 6 bases, 11 bases remained unmatched. This chain's CDR3 is CASNPRTGPREQYF. Here the CDR3 DNA reads TGTGCCAGCAACCCCCGGACAGGGCCACGCGAGCAGTACTTC.

V usage is TRBV6-6 and J usage is TRBJ2-2; D perhaps matches TRBD1 (5 bases). CDR1 and CDR2 (germline): MNHNY, SVGAGI (reference sequence). This CDR3 contains 13 residues. The ends were cut back, 11 bases at V and 0 bases at J, with 10 bases in the middle. The DNA for the CDR3 is TGTGCCGCAGGGCTAGCGAACACCGGGGAGCTGTTTTTT. Protein sequence: CAAGLANTGELFF.

This sequence joins TRBV12-3 or TRBV12-4 and TRBJ2-1, with D possibly matching TRBD2 (6 bases). With 1 base removed from V and 9 bases from J, the gap between germline ends came to 7 bases. The CDR3 extends over 12 amino acids. This CDR3 is CASSLVGGEQFF. The CDR3 DNA sequence: TGTGCCAGCAGTTTAGTGGGGGGTGAGCAGTTCTTC.

The genes are TRBV7-9 and TRBJ1-4, with D perhaps TRBD1 (5 bases). Germline values: CDR1 SEHNR, CDR2 FQNEAQ (reference sequence). There are 15 residues in the CDR3. Trimming took 0 bases from V and 0 from J, leaving 5 bases between them. CDR3 amino acids: CASSLAGATNEKLFF. The CDR3 coding sequence is TGTGCCAGCAGCTTAGCAGGGGCAACTAATGAAAAACTGTTTTTT.

This sequence joins TRBV27 and TRBJ2-7; 7 bases are shared with TRBD1. Germline CDR1 is MNHEY and CDR2 is SMNVEV (reference sequence). The CDR3 loop spans 14 amino acids. V shed 4 bases and J 0 bases; nucleotides not matched to a gene: 3. DNA for the CDR3: TGTGCCAGCAGTTCCCGACAGGGCTCCTACGAGCAGTACTTC. It is translated as CASSSRQGSYEQYF.

V and J are TRBV10-3 and TRBJ1-1, with D unresolved. The CDR3 totals 13 residues. CDR1 is ENHRY and CDR2 is SYGVKD in the germline V gene. The V end was cut by 4 bases, the J end by 3 bases, with 9 bases between. The CDR3 sequence: CAISVGVHTEAFF. In DNA form, the CDR3 reads TGTGCCATCAGTGTCGGGGTTCACACTGAAGCTTTCTTT.

This clone appeared a single time. The J gene is TRBJ2-3, the V gene TRBV7-2; possible D gene TRBD2, 5 bases. The CDR3 is 16 residues long. Germline V lookup: CDR1 SGHTA, CDR2 FQGNSA. V shed 4 bases and J shed 1 base, with 15 bases lying between them. In nucleotides, the CDR3 is TGTGCCAGCAGCTCGTCGCTTAGCGCAGGCACAGATACGCAGTATTTT. Translated: CASSSSLSAGTDTQYF. The full variable domain, completed using reference TRBV7-2 and TRBJ2-3, is GAGVSQSPSNKVTEKGKDVELRCDPISGHTALYWYRQSLGQGLEFLIYFQGNSAPDKSGLPSDRFSAERTGGSVSTLTIQRTQQEDSAVYLCASSSSLSAGTDTQYFGPGTRLTVL.

Only one count was recorded for this clone. V usage is TRBV28 and J usage is TRBJ2-2; possible D gene TRBD2, 5 bases. Trimming removed 2 bases from V and 7 bases from J, with 17 bases in between. CDR1 is MDHEN, CDR2 SYDVKM, per germline. The CDR3 contains 16 residues. The CDR3 coding sequence is TGTGCCAGCAGTTTAACTGTTTCTAGCCCCATCGGGGAGCTGTTTTTT. Its translation: CASSLTVSSPIGELFF.

The CDR3 DNA follows: TGTGCCAGCAGCCGCGGACAGGGTAATGAAAAACTGTTTTTT. Translating it yields CASSRGQGNEKLFF. The chain employs TRBV7-9 and TRBJ1-4; 8 bases fit TRBD1. Germline V gives CDR1 SEHNR, CDR2 FQNEAQ (reference sequence). The CDR3 runs 14 residues. The V and J ends lost 5 bases and 4 bases, in that order; junction bases with no gene match: 3.

The chain joins TRBV27 to TRBJ2-1, with 9 bases identical to TRBD1. The CDR3 runs to 15 residues. Per the germline V gene, CDR1 is MNHEY and CDR2 is SMNVEV (reference sequence). Trimming took 5 bases from V and 0 from J; bases not matched to a gene: 2. This CDR3 reads CASSGQGSSYNEQFF. Written as DNA, the CDR3 is TGTGCCAGCAGTGGACAGGGGAGCTCCTACAATGAGCAGTTCTTC.

The chain combines TRBV29-1 with TRBJ2-7; 10 bases line up with TRBD1. V lost 5 bases, J lost 2 bases, and 3 bases stayed unmatched. CDR3 size: 13 residues. Germline V lookup: CDR1 SQVTM, CDR2 ANQGSEA. The CDR3 DNA reads TGCAGCGTTACGGGACAGGGGCCCTACGAGCAGTACTTC. Its translation: CSVTGQGPYEQYF.

The rearrangement links TRBV2 to TRBJ1-5; D might be TRBD1 (6 bases). Germline CDR1 is SNHLY and CDR2 is FYNNEI. CDR3 length equals 15 residues. Trimming cost V 3 bases and J 3 bases, with 12 bases left between them. The CDR3 loop is CASSEGALINQPQHF. The DNA for the CDR3 is TGTGCCAGCAGTGAGGGGGCTCTAATCAATCAGCCCCAGCATTTT.

The chain uses TRBV5-4 and TRBJ1-2; possible D gene TRBD1, 6 bases. The CDR3 extends over 16 amino acids. Trimming removed 0 bases at V and 4 bases at J, with 16 bases between. The germline gives CDR1 SGHNT, CDR2 YYREEE (reference sequence). As DNA, the CDR3 is TGTGCCAGCAGCTTGGCTCACGGACAGAGGGGCTATGGCTACACCTTC. Translated: CASSLAHGQRGYGYTF.

The CDR3 loop is CSVEEPGTAQHF. CDR3 sequence (DNA): TGCAGCGTTGAAGAACCCGGGACAGCACAGCATTTT. The chain combines TRBV29-1 with TRBJ1-5; 7 bases match TRBD1. Germline values: CDR1 SQVTM, CDR2 ANQGSEA. J lost 13 bases, V lost 0 bases, and 6 bases had no gene match. This CDR3 spans 12 amino acids.

V gene TRBV28 combines with J gene TRBJ1-5; D is ambiguous. This CDR3 spans 14 amino acids. Germline lookup yields CDR1 MDHEN and CDR2 SYDVKM. V lost 2 bases to trimming and J lost 9 bases, with 14 bases between them. CDR3 region: CASSLSHGVRPQHF. CDR3 in DNA: TGTGCCAGCAGTTTAAGTCACGGGGTGCGGCCCCAGCATTTT.

The genes are TRBV4-3 and TRBJ2-2; D not certain. V was clipped by 0 bases and J by 7 bases, with 9 bases between them. Per the germline V gene, CDR1 is LGHNA and CDR2 is YSLEER. The CDR3 has 14 residues. The CDR3 spells CASSQERSIGELFF. The CDR3, as DNA: TGCGCCAGCAGCCAAGAACGGAGTATCGGGGAGCTGTTTTTT.

This clone showed up just a few times. This chain links TRBV19 with TRBJ1-2; TRBD1 aligns across 7 bases. The germline V gene encodes CDR1 LNHDA and CDR2 SQIVND (reference sequence). CDR3 length equals 16 residues. V lost 6 bases, J lost 1 base, and 11 bases stayed unmatched. CDR3 amino acids: CASREPGTVFNYGYTF. The CDR3 region has the DNA TGTGCCAGTAGGGAACCCGGGACAGTATTTAACTATGGCTACACCTTC.

V is TRBV2 and J is TRBJ1-4; D is unclear. The germline V gene has CDR1 SNHLY and CDR2 FYNNEI. V was clipped by 6 bases and J by 8 bases, with 7 bases between them. CDR3 length: 11 residues. The CDR3 loop is CASRSGEKLFF. DNA of the CDR3: TGTGCCAGCAGGTCGGGAGAAAAACTGTTTTTT.

J is TRBJ2-7 and V is TRBV28; 7 bases are a match to TRBD1. Germline V gene data show CDR1 as MDHEN and CDR2 as SYDVKM. After removal of 5 bases from V and 2 bases from J, the junction contained 6 bases not matched to a gene. The CDR3 has 14 amino acids. In DNA form, the CDR3 reads TGTGCCAGCAGTCTTAGGACAGGAACCTACGAGCAGTACTTC. Its protein is CASSLRTGTYEQYF.

This sequence joins TRBV3-1 (or the pseudogene TRBV3-2) and TRBJ2-7; 9 bases line up with TRBD2. CDR1 is LGHDT and CDR2 is YNNKEL in the germline V gene (reference sequence). The CDR3 runs 16 residues. After removal of 3 bases from V and 4 bases from J, the junction contained 10 bases not matched to a gene. The CDR3: CASSHAAGGITYEQYF. The CDR3 DNA reads as TGTGCCAGCAGCCACGCCGCGGGGGGGATTACGTACGAGCAGTACTTC.